This T cell receptor beta chain was identified in a study of OX40 agonist ivuxolimab in advanced cancers. Study summary: There were three patients with partial responses, one having hepatocellular carcinoma and two cutaneous melanoma.

The ends were cut back, 2 bases at V and 3 bases at J, with 23 bases in the middle. The CDR3 spans 19 residues. Germline V gene data show CDR1 as SGHRS and CDR2 as YFSETQ. TCRdb keeps only in-frame clones here, not all; method: immunoSEQ multiplex PCR. The sample has about 75,000 clones; 86% are singletons. The chain is built from TRBV5-1 and TRBJ2-2; tentatively, D is TRBD1 (5 bases). This TCR was recovered from an adult with an advanced solid tumor such as melanoma, head and neck, liver or kidney cancer. Sequencing used CD4+ or CD8+ T cells sorted from blood, obtained in a trial of the OX40 agonist ivuxolimab. The CDR3 nucleotides are TGCGCCAGCAGCTTCCTCCAGCAGGGAAGGGGAACCTACACCGGGGAGCTGTTTTTT. Protein sequence: CASSFLQQGRGTYTGELFF.